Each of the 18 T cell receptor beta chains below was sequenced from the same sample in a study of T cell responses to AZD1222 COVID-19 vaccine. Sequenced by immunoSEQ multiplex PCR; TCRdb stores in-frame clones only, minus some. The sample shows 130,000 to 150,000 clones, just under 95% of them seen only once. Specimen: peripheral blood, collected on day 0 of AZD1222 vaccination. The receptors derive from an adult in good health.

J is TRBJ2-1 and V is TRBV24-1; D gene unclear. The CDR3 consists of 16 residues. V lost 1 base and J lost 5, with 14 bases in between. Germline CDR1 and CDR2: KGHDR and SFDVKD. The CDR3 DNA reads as TGTGCCACCAGTGATTTAAAGGGCCCGAGGAACAATGAGCAGTTCTTC. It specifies CATSDLKGPRNNEQFF.

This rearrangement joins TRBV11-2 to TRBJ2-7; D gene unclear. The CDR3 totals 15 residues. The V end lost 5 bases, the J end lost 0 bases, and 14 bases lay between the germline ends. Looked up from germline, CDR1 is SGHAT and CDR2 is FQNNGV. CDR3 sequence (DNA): TGTGCCAGCAGCCAGAGGCGTCAGAGCTCCTACGAGCAGTACTTC. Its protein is CASSQRRQSSYEQYF.

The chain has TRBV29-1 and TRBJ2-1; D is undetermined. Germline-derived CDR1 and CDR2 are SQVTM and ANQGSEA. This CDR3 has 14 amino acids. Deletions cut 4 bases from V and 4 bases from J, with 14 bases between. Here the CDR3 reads CSVVEDHLYNEQFF. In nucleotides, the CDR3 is TGCAGCGTTGTCGAGGACCATCTATACAATGAGCAGTTCTTC.

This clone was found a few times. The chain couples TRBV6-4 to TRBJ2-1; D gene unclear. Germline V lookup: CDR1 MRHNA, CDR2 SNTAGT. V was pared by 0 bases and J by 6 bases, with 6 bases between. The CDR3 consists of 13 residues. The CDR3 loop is CASSDSATNEQFF. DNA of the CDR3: TGTGCCAGCAGTGACTCGGCCACCAATGAGCAGTTCTTC.

CDR3 bases: TGTGCCTCATCACAGGGTCAAGAGACCCAGTACTTC. The encoded protein is CASSQGQETQYF. This chain uses TRBV30 with TRBJ2-5; a possible D gene is TRBD1 (6 bases). Trimming left V 7 bases short and J 2 bases short, with 11 bases between. Germline V lookup: CDR1 GTSNPN, CDR2 SVGIG (reference sequence). This CDR3 spans 12 amino acids.

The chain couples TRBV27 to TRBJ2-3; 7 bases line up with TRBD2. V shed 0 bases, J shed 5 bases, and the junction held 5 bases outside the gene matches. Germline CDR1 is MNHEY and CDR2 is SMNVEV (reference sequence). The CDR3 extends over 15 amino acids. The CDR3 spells CASSLSVASGDTQYF. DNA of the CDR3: TGTGCCAGCAGTTTATCGGTGGCTAGCGGAGATACGCAGTATTTT.

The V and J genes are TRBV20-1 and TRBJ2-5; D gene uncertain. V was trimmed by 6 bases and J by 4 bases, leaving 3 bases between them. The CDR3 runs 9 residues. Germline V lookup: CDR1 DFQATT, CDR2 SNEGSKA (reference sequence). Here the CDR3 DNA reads TGCAGTGCCGGAGAGACCCAGTACTTC. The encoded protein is CSAGETQYF.

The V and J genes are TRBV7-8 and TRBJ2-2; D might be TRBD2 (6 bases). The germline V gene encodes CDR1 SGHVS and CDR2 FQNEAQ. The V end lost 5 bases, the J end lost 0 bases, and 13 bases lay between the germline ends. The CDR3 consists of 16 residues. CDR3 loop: CASSPAGGTNTGELFF. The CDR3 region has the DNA TGTGCCAGCAGCCCTGCCGGCGGGACGAACACCGGGGAGCTGTTTTTT.

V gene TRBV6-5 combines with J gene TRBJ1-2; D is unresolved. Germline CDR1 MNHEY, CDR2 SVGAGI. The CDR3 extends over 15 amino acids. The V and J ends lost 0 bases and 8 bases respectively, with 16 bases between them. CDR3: CASSYSGELSGGYTF. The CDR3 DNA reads TGTGCCAGCAGTTACTCGGGAGAGCTCTCCGGGGGCTACACCTTC.

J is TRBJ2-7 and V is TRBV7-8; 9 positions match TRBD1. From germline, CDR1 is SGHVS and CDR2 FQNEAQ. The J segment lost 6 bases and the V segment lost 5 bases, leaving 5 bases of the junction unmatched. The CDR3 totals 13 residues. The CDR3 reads CASSMGTGTEQYF. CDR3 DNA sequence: TGTGCCAGCAGCATGGGGACAGGGACCGAGCAGTACTTC.

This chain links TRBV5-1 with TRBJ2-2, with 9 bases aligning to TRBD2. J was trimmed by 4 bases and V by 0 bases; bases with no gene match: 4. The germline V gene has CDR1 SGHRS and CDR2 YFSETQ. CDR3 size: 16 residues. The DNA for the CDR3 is TGCGCCAGCAGCTTGGGGCTAGCGGGATCCACCGGGGAGCTGTTTTTT. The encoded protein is CASSLGLAGSTGELFF.

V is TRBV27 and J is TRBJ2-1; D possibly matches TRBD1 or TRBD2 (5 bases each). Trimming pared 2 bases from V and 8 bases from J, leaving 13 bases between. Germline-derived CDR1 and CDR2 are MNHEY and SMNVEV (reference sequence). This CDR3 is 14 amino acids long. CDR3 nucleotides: TGTGCCAGCAGTTTAAGGGACCCCGGGCATGAGCAGTTCTTC. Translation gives CASSLRDPGHEQFF.

CDR3 DNA sequence: TGTGCCAGCTCACCCTCCAGCGCCGGGGACAATGAGCAGTTCTTC. This codes for CASSPSSAGDNEQFF. The chain combines TRBV18 with TRBJ2-1, with D perhaps TRBD2 (5 bases). The ends were cut back, 3 bases at V and 5 bases at J, with 14 bases in the middle. This CDR3 is built from 15 residues. CDR1 and CDR2 from the germline V gene are KGHSH and LQKENI.

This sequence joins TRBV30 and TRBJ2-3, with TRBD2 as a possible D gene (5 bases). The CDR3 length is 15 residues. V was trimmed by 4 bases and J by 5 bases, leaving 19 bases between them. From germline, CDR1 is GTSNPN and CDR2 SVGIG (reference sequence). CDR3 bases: TGTGCCTGGACCCCCCAATTTGAGGAGGAAGATACGCAGTATTTT. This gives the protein CAWTPQFEEEDTQYF.

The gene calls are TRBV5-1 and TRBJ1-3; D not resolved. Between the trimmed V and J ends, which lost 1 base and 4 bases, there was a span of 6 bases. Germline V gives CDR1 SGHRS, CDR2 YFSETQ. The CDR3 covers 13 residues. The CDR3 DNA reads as TGCGCCAGCAGCTTGAGGATGGGAAACACCATATATTTT. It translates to CASSLRMGNTIYF. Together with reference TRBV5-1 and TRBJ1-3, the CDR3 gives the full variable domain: KAGVTQTPRYLIKTRGQQVTLSCSPISGHRSVSWYQQTPGQGLQFLFEYFSETQRNKGNFPGRFSGRQFSNSRSEMNVSTLELGDSALYLCASSLRMGNTIYFGEGSWLTVV.

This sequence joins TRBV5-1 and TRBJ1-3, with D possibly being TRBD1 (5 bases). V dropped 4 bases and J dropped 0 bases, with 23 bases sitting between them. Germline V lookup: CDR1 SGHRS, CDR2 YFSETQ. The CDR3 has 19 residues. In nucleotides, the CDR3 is TGCGCCAGCAGCCCGTGGGGGGTACCTCTTACAGACTCTGGAAACACCATATATTTT. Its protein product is CASSPWGVPLTDSGNTIYF.

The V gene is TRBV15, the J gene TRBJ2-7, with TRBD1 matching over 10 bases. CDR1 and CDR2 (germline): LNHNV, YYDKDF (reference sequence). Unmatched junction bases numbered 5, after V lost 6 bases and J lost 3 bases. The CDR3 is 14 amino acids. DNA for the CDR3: TGTGCCACCAGTCGGGACAGGGGATTCTACGAGCAGTACTTC. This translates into CATSRDRGFYEQYF.

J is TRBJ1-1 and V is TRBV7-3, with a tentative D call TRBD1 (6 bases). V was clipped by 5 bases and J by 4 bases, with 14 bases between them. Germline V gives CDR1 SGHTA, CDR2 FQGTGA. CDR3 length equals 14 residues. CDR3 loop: CASSQTGLSTEAFF. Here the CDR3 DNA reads TGTGCCAGCAGCCAAACAGGGTTGAGCACTGAAGCTTTCTTT.